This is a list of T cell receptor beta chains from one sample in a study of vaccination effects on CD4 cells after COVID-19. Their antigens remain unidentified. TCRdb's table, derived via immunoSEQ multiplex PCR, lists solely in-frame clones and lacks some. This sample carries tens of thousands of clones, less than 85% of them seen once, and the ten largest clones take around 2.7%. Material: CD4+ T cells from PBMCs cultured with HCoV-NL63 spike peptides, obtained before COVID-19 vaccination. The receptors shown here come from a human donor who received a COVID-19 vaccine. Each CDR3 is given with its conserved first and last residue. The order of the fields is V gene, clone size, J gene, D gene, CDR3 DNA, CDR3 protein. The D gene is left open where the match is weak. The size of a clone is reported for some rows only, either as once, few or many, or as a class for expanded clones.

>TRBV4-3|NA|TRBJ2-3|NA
TGCGCCAGCAGCCACCACGGAGGTGTGGGGGGGCGGACGGGTGATACGCAGTATTTT
CASSHHGGVGGRTGDTQYF
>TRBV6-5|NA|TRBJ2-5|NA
TGTGCCAGCAGTTACTCCTGGGGGCCGGGGGAGACCCAGTACTTC
CASSYSWGPGETQYF
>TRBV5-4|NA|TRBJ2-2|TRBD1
TGTGCCAGCAGCTTGGGACAGGGGGCCACCACCGGGGAGCTGTTTTTT
CASSLGQGATTGELFF
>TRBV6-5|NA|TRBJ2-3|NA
TGTGCCACCCTCCAGTTTACAGGGCTCACAGATACGCAGTATTTT
CATLQFTGLTDTQYF
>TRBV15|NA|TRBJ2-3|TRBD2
TGTGCCACCAGCAGAGCGGGGGGGCCTCTGGCCGATACGCAGTATTTT
CATSRAGGPLADTQYF
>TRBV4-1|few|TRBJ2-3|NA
TGCGCCAGCAGCCAAGGCGGGGGCTGGAATACGCAGTATTTT
CASSQGGGWNTQYF
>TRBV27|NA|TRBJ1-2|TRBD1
TGTGCCAGCAGGGACCGGGACAGAGACAATGGCTACACCTTC
CASRDRDRDNGYTF
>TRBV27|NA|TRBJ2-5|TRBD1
TGTGCCAGCAGCCTGGACAGGGTAGCAGAGACCCAGTACTTC
CASSLDRVAETQYF
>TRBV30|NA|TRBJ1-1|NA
TGTGCCTCGGACAGACAAATAAACACTGAAGCTTTCTTT
CASDRQINTEAFF
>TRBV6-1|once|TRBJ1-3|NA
TGTGCCAGCAGTGAACGGAGGACAGACTCTGGAAACACCATATATTTT
CASSERRTDSGNTIYF
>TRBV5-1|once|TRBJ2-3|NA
TGCGCCAGCAGCTTGGGTTACAGCGGGTCAGATACGCAGTATTTT
CASSLGYSGSDTQYF
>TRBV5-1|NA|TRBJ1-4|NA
TGCGCCAGCAGCCTGGGGGGGGGCCCGGTAGGTGAAAAACTGTTTTTT
CASSLGGGPVGEKLFF
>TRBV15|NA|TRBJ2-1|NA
TGTGCCACCACCGACGGGCGTGAATACAATGAGCAGTTCTTC
CATTDGREYNEQFF
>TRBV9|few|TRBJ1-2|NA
TGTGCCAGCAGCGTTATGGTGGGGGTCCAGACCTATGGCTACACCTTC
CASSVMVGVQTYGYTF
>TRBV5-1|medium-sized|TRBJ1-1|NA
TGCGCCAGCAGCCACCCGTCAGGGGACCTAAAATCTATTGGCTTAGAGTGGAAGAACACTGAAGCTTTCTTT
CASSHPSGDLKSIGLEWKNTEAFF
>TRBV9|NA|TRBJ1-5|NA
TGTGCCAGCAGCGTAAACGGTTATAGCAATCAGCCCCAGCATTTT
CASSVNGYSNQPQHF
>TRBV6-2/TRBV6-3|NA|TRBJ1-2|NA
TGTGCCAGCAGTACCCTGGGGTATGGCTACACCTTC
CASSTLGYGYTF
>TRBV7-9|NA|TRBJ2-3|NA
TGTGCCAGCAGCCCGGGCATCGGGCATACGCAGTATTTT
CASSPGIGHTQYF
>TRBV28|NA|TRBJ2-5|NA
TGTGCCAGCAGTCGGAGGGAGACCCAGTACTTC
CASSRRETQYF
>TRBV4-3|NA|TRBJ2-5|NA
TGCGCCAGCAGCCAAGGACAGCTGAAGACCCAGTACTTC
CASSQGQLKTQYF
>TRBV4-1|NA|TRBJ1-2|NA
TGCGCCAGCAGCCGCGCTTCTCAAACGCGGGGGGCGCGTTCCTATGGCTACACCTTC
CASSRASQTRGARSYGYTF
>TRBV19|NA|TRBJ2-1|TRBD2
TGTGCCAGTAGTATAGTTGCGGGGGTCAACAATGAGCAGTTCTTC
CASSIVAGVNNEQFF
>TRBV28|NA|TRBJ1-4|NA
TGTGCCAGCAGCTCTAGAGATGGGACTTCAATGGGTGAAAAACTGTTTTTT
CASSSRDGTSMGEKLFF
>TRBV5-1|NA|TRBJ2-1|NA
TGCGCCAGCAGCTTGAGTGCAGCATACAATGAGCAGTTCTTC
CASSLSAAYNEQFF
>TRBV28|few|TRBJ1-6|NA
TGTGCCAGCAGGCCGACAGGTTATAATTCACCCCTCCACTTT
CASRPTGYNSPLHF
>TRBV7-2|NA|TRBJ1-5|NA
TGTGCCAGCAGCTACCTTGCGGGCGGGGGTCAGCCCCAGCATTTT
CASSYLAGGGQPQHF
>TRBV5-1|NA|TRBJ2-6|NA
TGCGCCAGCAGCCCCGGAAGGGTGTCCGGGGCCAACGTCCTGACTTTC
CASSPGRVSGANVLTF
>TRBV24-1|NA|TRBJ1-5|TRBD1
TGTGCCACCAGTGATTCGACAGGGGGTTATAGCAATCAGCCCCAGCATTTT
CATSDSTGGYSNQPQHF
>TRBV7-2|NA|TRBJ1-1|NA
TGTGCCAGCAGCCGACAGGAGAACACTGAAGCTTTCTTT
CASSRQENTEAFF
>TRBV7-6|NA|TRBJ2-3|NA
TGTGCCAGCAGTTTTAACAGGGCCCGCACAGATACGCAGTATTTT
CASSFNRARTDTQYF
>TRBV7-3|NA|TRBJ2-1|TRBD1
TGTGCCAGCACCAGAACTGGGACAGCCTCCTACAATGAGCAGTTCTTC
CASTRTGTASYNEQFF
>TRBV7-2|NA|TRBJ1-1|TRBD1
TGTGCCAGCAGCTGGGGGACAGGGGGCACTGAAGCTTTCTTT
CASSWGTGGTEAFF
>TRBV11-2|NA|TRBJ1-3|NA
TGTGCCAGCAGCCGCGGTCTCGGTGGAAACACCATATATTTT
CASSRGLGGNTIYF